This TCR beta chain was found in a study of blood T cell repertoires in COVID-19. Study context: COVID-19 samples collected from the United States, Italy and Spain covered acute and convalescent phases.

TCRdb keeps only in-frame clones here, not all; method: immunoSEQ multiplex PCR. The sample yields 40,000 to 55,000 clones, roughly 80% seen once. V shed 4 bases, J shed 5 bases, and the junction held 12 bases outside the gene matches. Germline CDR1 is WNHNN and CDR2 is SYGVQD (reference sequence). The CDR3 totals 16 residues. The origin of this receptor is a man aged 45-60 years with acute or convalescent COVID-19. Material: peripheral blood. The chain uses TRBV10-1 and TRBJ2-3, with 7 bases matching TRBD1. CDR3 sequence: CASSGATGWKIDTQYF. The CDR3 DNA reads TGCGCCAGCAGTGGAGCGACAGGGTGGAAGATAGATACGCAGTATTTT.